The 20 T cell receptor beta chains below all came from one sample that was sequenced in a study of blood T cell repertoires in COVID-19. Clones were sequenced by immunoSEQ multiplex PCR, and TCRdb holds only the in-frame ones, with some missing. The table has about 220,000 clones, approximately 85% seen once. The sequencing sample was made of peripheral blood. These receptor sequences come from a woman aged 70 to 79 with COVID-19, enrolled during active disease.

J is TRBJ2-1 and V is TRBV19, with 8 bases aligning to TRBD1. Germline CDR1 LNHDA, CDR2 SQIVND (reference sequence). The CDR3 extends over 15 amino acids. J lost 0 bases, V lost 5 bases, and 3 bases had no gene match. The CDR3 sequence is CASSSQGGSYNEQFF. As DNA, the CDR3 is TGTGCCAGTAGTTCACAGGGGGGCTCCTACAATGAGCAGTTCTTC.

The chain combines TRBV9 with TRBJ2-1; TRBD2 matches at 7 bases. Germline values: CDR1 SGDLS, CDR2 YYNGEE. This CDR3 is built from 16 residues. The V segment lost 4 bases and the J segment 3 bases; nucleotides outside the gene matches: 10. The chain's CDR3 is CASSPRDYPLYNEQFF. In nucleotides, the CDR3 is TGTGCCAGCAGCCCCCGGGACTACCCCCTCTACAATGAGCAGTTCTTC.

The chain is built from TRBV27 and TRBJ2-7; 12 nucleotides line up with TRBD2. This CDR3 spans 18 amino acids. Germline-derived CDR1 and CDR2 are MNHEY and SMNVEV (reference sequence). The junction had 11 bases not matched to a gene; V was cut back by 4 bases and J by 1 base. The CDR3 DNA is TGTGCCAGCAGTTCCCACGGACTAGCGGGGATCAGATCCTACGAGCAGTACTTC. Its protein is CASSSHGLAGIRSYEQYF.

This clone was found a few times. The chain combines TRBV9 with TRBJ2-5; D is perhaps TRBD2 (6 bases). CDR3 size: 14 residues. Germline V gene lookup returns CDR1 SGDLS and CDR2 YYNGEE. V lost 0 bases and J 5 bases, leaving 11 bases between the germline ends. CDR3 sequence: CASSVVSGGETQYF. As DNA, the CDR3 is TGTGCCAGCAGCGTAGTTAGCGGCGGGGAGACCCAGTACTTC.

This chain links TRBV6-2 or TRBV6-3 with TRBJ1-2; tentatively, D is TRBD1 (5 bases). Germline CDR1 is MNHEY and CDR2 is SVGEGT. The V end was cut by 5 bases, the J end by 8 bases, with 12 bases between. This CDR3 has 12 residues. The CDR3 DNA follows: TGTGCCAGCAGTAGCGGGGGTGGAGGCTACACCTTC. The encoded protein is CASSSGGGGYTF.

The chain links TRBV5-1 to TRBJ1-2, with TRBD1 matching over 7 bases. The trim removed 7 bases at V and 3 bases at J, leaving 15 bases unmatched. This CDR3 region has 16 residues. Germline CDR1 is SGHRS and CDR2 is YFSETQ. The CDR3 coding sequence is TGCGCCAGCGCCCTCTTGACAGGGATCCCTGACTATGGCTACACCTTC. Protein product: CASALLTGIPDYGYTF.

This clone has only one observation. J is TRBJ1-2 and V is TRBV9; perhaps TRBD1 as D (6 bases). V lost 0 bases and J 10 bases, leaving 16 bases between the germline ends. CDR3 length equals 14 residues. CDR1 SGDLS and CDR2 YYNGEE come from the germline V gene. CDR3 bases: TGTGCCAGCAGCGTAGGACTCAGGGGAGTGCTCTACACCTTC. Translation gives CASSVGLRGVLYTF.

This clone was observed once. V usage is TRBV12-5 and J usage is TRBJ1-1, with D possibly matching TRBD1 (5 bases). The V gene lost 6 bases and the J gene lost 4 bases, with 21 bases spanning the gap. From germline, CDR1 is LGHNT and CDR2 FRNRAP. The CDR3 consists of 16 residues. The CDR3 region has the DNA TGTGCTAGTGGCAACGTGAACGGCAGGGTGGTCACTGAAGCTTTCTTT. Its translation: CASGNVNGRVVTEAFF.

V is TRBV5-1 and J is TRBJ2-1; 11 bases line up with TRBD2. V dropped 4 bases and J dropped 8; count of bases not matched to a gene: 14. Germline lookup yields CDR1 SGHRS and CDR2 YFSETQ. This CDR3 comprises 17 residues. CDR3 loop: CASSPRSSGGEFHEQFF. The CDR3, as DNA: TGCGCCAGCAGCCCAAGGAGTAGCGGGGGGGAGTTTCATGAGCAGTTCTTC. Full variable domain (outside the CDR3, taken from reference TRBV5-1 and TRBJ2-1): KAGVTQTPRYLIKTRGQQVTLSCSPISGHRSVSWYQQTPGQGLQFLFEYFSETQRNKGNFPGRFSGRQFSNSRSEMNVSTLELGDSALYLCASSPRSSGGEFHEQFFGPGTRLTVL.

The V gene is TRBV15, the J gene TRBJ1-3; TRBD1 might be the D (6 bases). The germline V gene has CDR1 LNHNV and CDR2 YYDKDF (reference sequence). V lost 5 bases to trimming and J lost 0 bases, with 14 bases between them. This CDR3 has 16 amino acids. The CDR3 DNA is TGTGCCACCAGCGGCAGGGGAAAACCCTCTGGAAACACCATATATTTT. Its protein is CATSGRGKPSGNTIYF.

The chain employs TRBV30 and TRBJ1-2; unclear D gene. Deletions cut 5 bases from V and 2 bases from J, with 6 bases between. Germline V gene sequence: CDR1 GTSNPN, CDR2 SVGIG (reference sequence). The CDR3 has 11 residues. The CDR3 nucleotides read TGTGCCTGGGCCCAGAACTATGGCTACACCTTC. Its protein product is CAWAQNYGYTF. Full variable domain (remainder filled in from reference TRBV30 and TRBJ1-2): SQTIHQWPATLVQPVGSPLSLECTVEGTSNPNLYWYRQAAGRGLQLLFYSVGIGQISSEVPQNLSASRPQDRQFILSSKKLLLSDSGFYLCAWAQNYGYTFGSGTRLTVV.

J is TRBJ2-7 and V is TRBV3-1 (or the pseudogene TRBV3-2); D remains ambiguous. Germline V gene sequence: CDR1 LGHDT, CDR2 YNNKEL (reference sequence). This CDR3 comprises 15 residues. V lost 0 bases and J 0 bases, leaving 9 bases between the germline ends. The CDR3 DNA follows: TGTGCCAGCAGCCAAGACTTAGCAGCCTCCTACGAGCAGTACTTC. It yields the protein CASSQDLAASYEQYF.

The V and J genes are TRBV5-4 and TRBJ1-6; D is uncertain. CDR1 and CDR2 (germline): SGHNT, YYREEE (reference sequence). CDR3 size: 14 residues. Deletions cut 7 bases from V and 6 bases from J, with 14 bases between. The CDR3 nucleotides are TGTGCCAGCGGCAGACGGGAAGCTAATTCACCCCTCCACTTT. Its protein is CASGRREANSPLHF.

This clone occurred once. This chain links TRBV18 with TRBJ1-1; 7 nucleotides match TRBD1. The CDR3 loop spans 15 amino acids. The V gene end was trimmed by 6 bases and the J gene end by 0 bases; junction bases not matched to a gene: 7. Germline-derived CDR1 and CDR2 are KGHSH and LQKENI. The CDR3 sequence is CASSPGGALNTEAFF. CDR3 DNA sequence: TGTGCCAGCTCCCCAGGGGGGGCCCTGAACACTGAAGCTTTCTTT.

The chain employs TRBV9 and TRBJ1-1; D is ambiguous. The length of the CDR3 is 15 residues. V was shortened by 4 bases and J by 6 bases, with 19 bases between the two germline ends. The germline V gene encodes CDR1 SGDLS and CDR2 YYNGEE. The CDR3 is CASSPRVEFDAEAFF. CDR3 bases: TGTGCCAGCAGCCCCCGGGTCGAGTTTGACGCTGAAGCTTTCTTT.

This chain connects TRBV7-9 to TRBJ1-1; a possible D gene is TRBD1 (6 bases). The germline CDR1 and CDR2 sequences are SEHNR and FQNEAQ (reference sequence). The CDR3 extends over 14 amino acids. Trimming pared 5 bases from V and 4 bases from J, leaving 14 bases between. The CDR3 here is CASSHQGMFTEAFF. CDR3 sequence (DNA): TGTGCCAGCAGCCATCAGGGGATGTTCACTGAAGCTTTCTTT. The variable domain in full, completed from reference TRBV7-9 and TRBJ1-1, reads DTGVSQNPRHKITKRGQNVTFRCDPISEHNRLYWYRQTLGQGPEFLTYFQNEAQLEKSRLLSDRFSAERPKGSFSTLEIQRTEQGDSAMYLCASSHQGMFTEAFFGQGTRLTVV.

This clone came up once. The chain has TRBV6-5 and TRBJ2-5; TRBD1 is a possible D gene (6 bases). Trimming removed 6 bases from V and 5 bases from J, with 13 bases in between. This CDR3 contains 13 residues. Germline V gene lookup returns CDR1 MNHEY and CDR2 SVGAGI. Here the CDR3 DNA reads TGTGCCAGCAGACAACAGGGTAGGGAGACCCAGTACTTC. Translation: CASRQQGRETQYF.

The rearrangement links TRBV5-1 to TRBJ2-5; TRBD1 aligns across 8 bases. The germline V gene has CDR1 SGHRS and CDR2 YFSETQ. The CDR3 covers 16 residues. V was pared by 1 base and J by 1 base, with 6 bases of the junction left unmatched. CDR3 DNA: TGCGCCAGCAGCTTGCGAGGGGACAGGTTCCAAGAGACCCAGTACTTC. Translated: CASSLRGDRFQETQYF. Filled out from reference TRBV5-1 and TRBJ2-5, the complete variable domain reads KAGVTQTPRYLIKTRGQQVTLSCSPISGHRSVSWYQQTPGQGLQFLFEYFSETQRNKGNFPGRFSGRQFSNSRSEMNVSTLELGDSALYLCASSLRGDRFQETQYFGPGTRLLVL.

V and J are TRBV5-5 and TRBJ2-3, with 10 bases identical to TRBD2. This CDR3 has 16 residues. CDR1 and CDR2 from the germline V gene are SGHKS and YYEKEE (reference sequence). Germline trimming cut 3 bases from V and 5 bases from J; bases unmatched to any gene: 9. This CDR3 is CASSWSSGGGIDTQYF. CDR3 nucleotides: TGTGCCAGCAGCTGGTCTAGCGGGGGTGGGATAGATACGCAGTATTTT.

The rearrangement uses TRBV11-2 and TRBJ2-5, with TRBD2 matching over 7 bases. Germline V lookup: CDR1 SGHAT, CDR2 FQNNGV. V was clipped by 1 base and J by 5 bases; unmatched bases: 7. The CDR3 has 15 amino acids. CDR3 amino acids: CASSLGGERGETQYF. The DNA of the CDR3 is TGTGCCAGCAGCTTAGGGGGCGAGCGGGGTGAGACCCAGTACTTC.